This T cell receptor beta chain was identified during a study of OX40 agonist ivuxolimab in advanced cancers. Study-level information: Ivuxolimab, which patients received intravenously every 2 weeks, was dosed at 0.01 to 10 mg/kg.

Findings of the study overall: Partly responding patients at 0.1-3.0 mg/kg showed some of the smallest clonal expansion.

For this clone: Antigen: not known.

Produced via immunoSEQ multiplex PCR; TCRdb's table is partial and in-frame only. There are 69,000 or so clones in the sample; roughly 85% occur only once, and 0.83% lies in the top ten. Sequencing was performed on CD4+ or CD8+ T cells sorted from blood, taken in a trial of the OX40 agonist ivuxolimab. The sequence was obtained from an adult with an advanced solid tumor such as melanoma, head and neck, liver or kidney cancer.

The CDR3 region has the DNA TGTGCCAGCAGCTTAGGAGGGGGCTTAAATGAGCAGTTCTTC. Translating gives CASSLGGGLNEQFF. The V and J genes are TRBV7-2 and TRBJ2-1; 7 bases are a match to TRBD1. Germline assignment: CDR1 SGHTA and CDR2 FQGNSA. Trimming at V came to 1 base and at J to 7 bases, leaving 4 bases not matched to a gene. This CDR3 is 14 amino acids long.